A single sample is the source of the 8 T cell receptor beta chains below, sequenced in a study of shared clonotypes between healthy human individuals. Assay: immunoSEQ multiplex PCR; the TCRdb copy retains only in-frame clones and omits some. The sample lists 2,100,000 or so clones, around 95% occurring once. Material for sequencing was naive CD4+ T cells sorted from blood. As to subset: CD45RA+ positively selected. These receptors were taken from a man younger than 35 in good health.

The gene calls are TRBV5-1 and TRBJ1-1; no definite D call. Trimming pared 7 bases from V and 1 base from J, leaving 14 bases between. This CDR3 is 14 amino acids long. The germline CDR1 and CDR2 sequences are SGHRS and YFSETQ. DNA for the CDR3: TGCGCCAGCGGAAAAGCCCCCCAGAACACTGAAGCTTTCTTT. Residues: CASGKAPQNTEAFF.

The V gene is TRBV4-3, the J gene TRBJ2-1; the D call may be TRBD1 or TRBD2 (5 bases each). V lost 0 bases, J lost 8 bases, and 17 bases lay in between. Germline assignment: CDR1 LGHNA and CDR2 YSLEER. The CDR3 extends over 16 amino acids. For the CDR3, the DNA is TGCGCCAGCAGCCAAGATGGGGCGGGTGGGGGTCATGAGCAGTTCTTC. Protein product: CASSQDGAGGGHEQFF.

The chain joins TRBV7-9 to TRBJ1-1, with D tentatively TRBD1 (6 bases). Germline loops: CDR1 SEHNR, CDR2 FQNEAQ (reference sequence). Trimming shortened V by 4 bases and J by 12 bases, and 18 bases separated the two germline ends. The CDR3 runs 13 residues. The CDR3 bases are TGTGCCAGCAGCTCCACGGGGGGCCTCCGATCTTTCTTT. Its protein product is CASSSTGGLRSFF.

This chain joins TRBV2 and TRBJ1-1; maybe TRBD1 (5 bases). CDR3 length: 13 residues. V shed 3 bases and J shed 5 bases, with 10 bases lying between them. CDR1 is SNHLY, CDR2 FYNNEI, per germline. The CDR3 loop reads CASSEQGPTEAFF. The CDR3 coding sequence is TGTGCCAGCAGTGAGCAGGGCCCAACTGAAGCTTTCTTT.

The chain employs TRBV6-1 and TRBJ1-5; D is unclear. Germline CDR1 MNHNS, CDR2 SASEGT. The V gene lost 3 bases and the J gene lost 3 bases, with 6 bases spanning the gap. This CDR3 comprises 13 residues. CDR3 region: CASSDGINQPQHF. The CDR3 coding sequence is TGTGCCAGCAGTGATGGGATCAATCAGCCCCAGCATTTT.

The gene calls are TRBV7-2 and TRBJ2-1; D is perhaps TRBD1 (5 bases). V lost 1 base, J lost 5 bases, and 9 bases lay in between. Germline values: CDR1 SGHTA, CDR2 FQGNSA. The CDR3 runs 14 residues. CDR3: CASSLDRPNNEQFF. CDR3 nucleotide sequence: TGTGCCAGCAGCTTAGACAGGCCGAACAATGAGCAGTTCTTC.

The chain combines TRBV6-1 with TRBJ2-3, with 14 bases aligning to TRBD2. The CDR3 sequence is 18 residues long. In germline, CDR1 is MNHNS, CDR2 SASEGT. J gave up 5 bases and V 2 bases, and 9 bases lay outside the gene matches. The CDR3 DNA reads as TGTGCCAGCAGTGAACCCTTACGGACTAGCGGGGGGCTAGATACGCAGTATTTT. It translates to CASSEPLRTSGGLDTQYF.

Concerning this clone: The sample has other DNA sequences that encode this CDR3 too. The gene calls are TRBV18 and TRBJ2-7, with 8 bases identical to TRBD1. Germline V gene data show CDR1 as KGHSH and CDR2 as LQKENI. The J segment lost 2 bases and the V segment lost 6 bases, leaving 6 bases of the junction unmatched. CDR3 size: 14 residues. CDR3 loop: CASSSGTGAYEQYF. As DNA, the CDR3 is TGTGCCAGCTCGTCCGGGACAGGAGCCTACGAGCAGTACTTC.